The sequence of this TCR beta chain was determined in a study of shared T cell receptors in the human thymus. Germline V lookup: CDR1 SGHNT, CDR2 YYREEE (reference sequence). Trimming shortened V by 7 bases and J by 0 bases, and 16 bases separated the two germline ends. The length of the CDR3 is 15 residues. The table came from immunoSEQ multiplex PCR; TCRdb's copy has only in-frame clones and leaves some out. The table records about 380,000 clones, around 93% of them present only once. The source of this sequence is a human donor. Input material: thymocytes. The rearrangement links TRBV5-4 to TRBJ2-5; D uncertain. The CDR3 DNA reads TGTGCCAGCTCTGGGTCGGCGGTGAACCAAGAGACCCAGTACTTC. This encodes CASSGSAVNQETQYF.